The 8 T cell receptor beta chains reported below all come from one sample, sequenced in a study of T cells in Graves' hyperthyroidism and ophthalmopathy. The source material, RNA transcripts, was used to amplify TCR beta CDR3 regions. Researchers ran a first-round RT-PCR on the TCR CDR3 using the HTBI primer set. TCRdb used MiXCR to reprocess the multiplex PCR reads, holding one entry per CDR3 protein. The table records approximately 600,000 distinct CDR3 sequences, less than 25% of them present only once. The sequenced sample consisted of blood. These TCRs come from a man under 40 with Graves' ophthalmopathy.

In its sample, this clonotype was seen a few times. The chain is built from TRBV5-1 and TRBJ2-2; 12 bases agree with TRBD2. The ends lost 4 bases at V and 7 bases at J; junction bases unmatched: 11. Germline V gives CDR1 SGHRS, CDR2 YFSETQ. The CDR3 extends over 17 amino acids. The CDR3 DNA sequence: TGCGCCAGCAGCGAGCCTAGCGGGAGGGCCAGGAACGGGGAGCTGTTTTTT. Translation: CASSEPSGRARNGELFF.

The chain joins TRBV5-1 to TRBJ2-7; D is possibly TRBD2 (5 bases). CDR3 length: 12 amino acids. Germline assignment: CDR1 SGHRS and CDR2 YFSETQ. V lost 10 bases and J 2 bases, leaving 13 bases between the germline ends. In nucleotides, the CDR3 is TGCGCCCCGACGGACGGGACCTACGAGCAGTACTTC. The encoded protein is CAPTDGTYEQYF.

V gene TRBV27 combines with J gene TRBJ1-6, with 11 bases matching TRBD1. The CDR3 totals 15 residues. J was trimmed by 6 bases and V by 5 bases; bases with no gene match: 3. CDR1 and CDR2 from the germline V gene are MNHEY and SMNVEV (reference sequence). CDR3 in amino acids: CASSTGTGGNSPLHF. The CDR3 nucleotides are TGTGCCAGCAGTACCGGGACAGGGGGTAATTCACCCCTCCACTTT.

This clonotype was counted a few times. The chain links TRBV6-2 or TRBV6-3 to TRBJ2-5, with D perhaps TRBD1 (6 bases). The V gene lost 5 bases and the J gene lost 5 bases, with 18 bases spanning the gap. The CDR3 is 15 amino acids. From germline, CDR1 is MNHEY and CDR2 SVGEGT. The CDR3 DNA is TGTGCCAGCAGTCCCCCGGGACAAGAAAAGGAGACCCAGTACTTC. It is translated as CASSPPGQEKETQYF.

This clonotype was observed many times. The V gene is TRBV30, the J gene TRBJ2-7, with D uncertain. Trimming cost V 0 bases and J 7 bases, with 10 bases left between them. CDR1 is GTSNPN, CDR2 SVGIG, per germline (reference sequence). CDR3 length equals 12 residues. The CDR3 loop is CAWSVRGSEQYF. CDR3 DNA: TGTGCCTGGAGTGTACGCGGTTCGGAGCAGTACTTC.

This clonotype was recorded many times. This chain joins TRBV20-1 and TRBJ2-1; 10 bases are shared with TRBD2. V lost 5 bases and J lost 0; bases outside the gene matches: 1. The CDR3 has 14 residues. CDR1 and CDR2 (germline): DFQATT, SNEGSKA (reference sequence). CDR3 residues: CSALAGASYNEQFF. The DNA of the CDR3 is TGCAGTGCTCTAGCGGGGGCCTCCTACAATGAGCAGTTCTTC.

This clonotype was observed many times. This sequence joins TRBV11-2 and TRBJ2-7, with TRBD1 as a possible D gene (6 bases). The germline V gene encodes CDR1 SGHAT and CDR2 FQNNGV. V gave up 5 bases and J gave up 5 bases, with 13 bases separating them. CDR3 length: 13 amino acids. The CDR3, as DNA: TGTGCCAGCAGCCCCCAGGACAGTCACGAGCAGTACTTC. Its protein product is CASSPQDSHEQYF.

This clonotype was seen repeatedly, ten times or more. The chain links TRBV12-3 or TRBV12-4 to TRBJ2-1, with TRBD2 identical over 8 bases. The J segment lost 2 bases and the V segment lost 10 bases, leaving 4 bases of the junction unmatched. The CDR3 is 13 amino acids. This CDR3 is CAIREGTYNEQFF. The CDR3 DNA follows: TGTGCCATCCGGGAGGGGACCTACAATGAGCAGTTCTTC.